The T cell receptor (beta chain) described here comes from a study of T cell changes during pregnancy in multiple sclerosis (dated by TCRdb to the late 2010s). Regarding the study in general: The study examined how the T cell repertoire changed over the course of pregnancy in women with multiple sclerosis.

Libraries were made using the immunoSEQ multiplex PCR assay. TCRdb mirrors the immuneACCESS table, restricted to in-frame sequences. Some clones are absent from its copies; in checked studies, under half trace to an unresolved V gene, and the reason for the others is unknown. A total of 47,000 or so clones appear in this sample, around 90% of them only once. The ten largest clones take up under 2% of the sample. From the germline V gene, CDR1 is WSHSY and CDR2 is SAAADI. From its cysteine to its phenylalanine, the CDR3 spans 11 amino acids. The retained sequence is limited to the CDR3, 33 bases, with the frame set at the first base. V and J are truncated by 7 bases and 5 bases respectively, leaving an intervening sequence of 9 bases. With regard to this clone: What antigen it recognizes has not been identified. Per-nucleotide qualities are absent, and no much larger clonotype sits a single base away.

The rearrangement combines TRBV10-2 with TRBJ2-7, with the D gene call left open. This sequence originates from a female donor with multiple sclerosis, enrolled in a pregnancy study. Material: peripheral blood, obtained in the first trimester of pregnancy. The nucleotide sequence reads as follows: TGCGCCAGCACCGAACACAACGAGCAGTACTTC. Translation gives CASTEHNEQYF.